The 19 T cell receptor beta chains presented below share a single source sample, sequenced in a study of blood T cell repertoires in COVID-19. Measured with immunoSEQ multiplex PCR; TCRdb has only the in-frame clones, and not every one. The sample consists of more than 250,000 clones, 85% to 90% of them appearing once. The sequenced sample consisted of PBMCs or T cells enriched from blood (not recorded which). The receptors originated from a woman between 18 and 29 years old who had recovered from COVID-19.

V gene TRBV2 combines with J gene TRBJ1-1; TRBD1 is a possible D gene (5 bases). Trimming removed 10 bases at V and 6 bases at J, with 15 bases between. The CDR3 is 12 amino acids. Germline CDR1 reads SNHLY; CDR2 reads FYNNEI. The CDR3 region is CATLPRGAEAFF. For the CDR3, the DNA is TGTGCCACCCTCCCACGGGGGGCTGAAGCTTTCTTT.

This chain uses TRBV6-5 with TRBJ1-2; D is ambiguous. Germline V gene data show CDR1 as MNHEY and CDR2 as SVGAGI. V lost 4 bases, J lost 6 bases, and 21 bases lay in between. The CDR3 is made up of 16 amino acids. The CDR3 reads CASSSGFKLTLNGYTF. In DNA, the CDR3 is TGTGCCAGCAGTTCCGGGTTTAAACTAACTCTTAATGGCTACACCTTC.

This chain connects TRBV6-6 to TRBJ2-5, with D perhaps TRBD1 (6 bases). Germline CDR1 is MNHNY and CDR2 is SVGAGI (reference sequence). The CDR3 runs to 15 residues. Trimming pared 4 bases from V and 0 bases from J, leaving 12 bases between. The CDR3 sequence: CASSSGQRYQETQYF. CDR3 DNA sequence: TGTGCCAGCAGTTCCGGACAGCGGTACCAAGAGACCCAGTACTTC.

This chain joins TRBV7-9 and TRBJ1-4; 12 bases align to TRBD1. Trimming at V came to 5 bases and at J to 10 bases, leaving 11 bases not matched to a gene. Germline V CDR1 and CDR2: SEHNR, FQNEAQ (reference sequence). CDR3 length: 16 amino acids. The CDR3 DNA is TGTGCCAGCAGCGGAACCGGGACAGGGGGCAGCGTAAAACTGTTTTTT. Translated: CASSGTGTGGSVKLFF.

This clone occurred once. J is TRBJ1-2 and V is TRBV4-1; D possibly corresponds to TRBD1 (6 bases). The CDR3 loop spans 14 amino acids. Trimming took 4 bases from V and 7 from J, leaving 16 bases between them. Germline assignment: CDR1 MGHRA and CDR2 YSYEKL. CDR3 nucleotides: TGCGCCAGCAGCCTCAGTTCAGGGGATGGTGGCTACACCTTC. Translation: CASSLSSGDGGYTF.

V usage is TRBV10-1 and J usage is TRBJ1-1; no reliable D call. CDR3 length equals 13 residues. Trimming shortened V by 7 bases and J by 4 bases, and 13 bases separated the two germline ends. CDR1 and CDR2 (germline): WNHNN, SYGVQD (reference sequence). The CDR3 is CASTGASGTEAFF. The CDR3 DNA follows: TGCGCCAGCACTGGAGCGTCCGGCACTGAAGCTTTCTTT.

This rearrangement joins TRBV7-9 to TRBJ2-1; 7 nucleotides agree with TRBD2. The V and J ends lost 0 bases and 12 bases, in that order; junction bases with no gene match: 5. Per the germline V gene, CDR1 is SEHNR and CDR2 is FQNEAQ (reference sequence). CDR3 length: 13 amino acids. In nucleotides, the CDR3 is TGTGCCAGCAGCTTAGCCGGGACTACGGGGCAGTTCTTC. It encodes CASSLAGTTGQFF.

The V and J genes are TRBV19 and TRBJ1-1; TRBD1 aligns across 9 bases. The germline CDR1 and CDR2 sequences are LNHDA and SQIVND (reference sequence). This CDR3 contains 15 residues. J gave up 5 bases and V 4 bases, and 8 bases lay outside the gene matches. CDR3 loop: CASSTQQGAFTEAFF. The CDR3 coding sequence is TGTGCCAGTAGTACCCAACAGGGGGCTTTTACTGAAGCTTTCTTT.

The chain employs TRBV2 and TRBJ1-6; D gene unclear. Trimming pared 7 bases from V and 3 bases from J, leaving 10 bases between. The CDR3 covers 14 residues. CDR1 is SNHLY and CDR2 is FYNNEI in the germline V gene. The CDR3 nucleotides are TGTGCCAGCAATGCTCGGAGCTATAATTCACCCCTCCACTTT. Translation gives CASNARSYNSPLHF.

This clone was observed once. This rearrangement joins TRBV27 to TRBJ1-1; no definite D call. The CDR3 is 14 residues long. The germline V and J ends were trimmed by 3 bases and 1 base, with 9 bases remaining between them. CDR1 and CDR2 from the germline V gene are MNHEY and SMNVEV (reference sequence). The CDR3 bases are TGTGCCAGCAGTTTCCTCGGTTCGAACACTGAAGCTTTCTTT. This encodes CASSFLGSNTEAFF.

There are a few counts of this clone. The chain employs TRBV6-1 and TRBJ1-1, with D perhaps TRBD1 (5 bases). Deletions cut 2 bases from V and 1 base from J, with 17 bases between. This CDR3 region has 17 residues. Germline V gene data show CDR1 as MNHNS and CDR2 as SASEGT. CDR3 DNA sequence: TGTGCCAGCAGTGAAAGCGGGAGGGGATTGAGGAACACTGAAGCTTTCTTT. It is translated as CASSESGRGLRNTEAFF.

Written as DNA, the CDR3 is TGTGCCAGCAGCTTGACACCTAATCAGCCCCAGCATTTT. This gives the protein CASSLTPNQPQHF. The rearrangement uses TRBV5-6 and TRBJ1-5; no reliable D call. With 1 base removed from V and 4 bases from J, the gap between germline ends came to 6 bases. In germline, CDR1 is SGHDT, CDR2 YYEEEE. The CDR3 covers 13 residues. Supplemented by reference TRBV5-6 and TRBJ1-5, the full variable domain reads DAGVTQSPTHLIKTRGQQVTLRCSPKSGHDTVSWYQQALGQGPQFIFQYYEEEERQRGNFPDRFSGHQFPNYSSELNVNALLLGDSALYLCASSLTPNQPQHFGDGTRLSIL.

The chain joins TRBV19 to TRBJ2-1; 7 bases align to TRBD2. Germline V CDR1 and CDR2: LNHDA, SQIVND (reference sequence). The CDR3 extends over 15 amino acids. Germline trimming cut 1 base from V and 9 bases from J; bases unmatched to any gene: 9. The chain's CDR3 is CASSIGASGVGEQFF. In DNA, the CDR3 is TGTGCCAGTAGTATAGGGGCAAGCGGGGTTGGTGAGCAGTTCTTC.

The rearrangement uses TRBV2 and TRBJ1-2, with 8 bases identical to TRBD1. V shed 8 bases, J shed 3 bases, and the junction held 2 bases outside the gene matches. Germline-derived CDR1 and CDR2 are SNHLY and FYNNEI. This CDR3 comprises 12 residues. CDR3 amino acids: CASAQGDYGYTF. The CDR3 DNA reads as TGTGCCAGCGCACAGGGGGACTATGGCTACACCTTC.

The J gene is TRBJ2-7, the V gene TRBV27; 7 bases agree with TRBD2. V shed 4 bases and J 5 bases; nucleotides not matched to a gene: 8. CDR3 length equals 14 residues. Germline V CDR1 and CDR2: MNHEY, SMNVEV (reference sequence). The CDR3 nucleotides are TGTGCCAGCAGTTATGGCGGGAGTTTCAACGAGCAGTACTTC. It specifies CASSYGGSFNEQYF.

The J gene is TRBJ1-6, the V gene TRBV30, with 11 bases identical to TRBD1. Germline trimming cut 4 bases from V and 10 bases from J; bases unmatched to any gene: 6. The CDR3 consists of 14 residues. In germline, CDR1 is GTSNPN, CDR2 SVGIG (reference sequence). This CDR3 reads CAWNPGQGESPLHF. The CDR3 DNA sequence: TGTGCCTGGAATCCGGGACAGGGGGAGTCACCCCTCCACTTT. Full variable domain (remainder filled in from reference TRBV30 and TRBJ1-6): SQTIHQWPATLVQPVGSPLSLECTVEGTSNPNLYWYRQAAGRGLQLLFYSVGIGQISSEVPQNLSASRPQDRQFILSSKKLLLSDSGFYLCAWNPGQGESPLHFGNGTRLTVT.

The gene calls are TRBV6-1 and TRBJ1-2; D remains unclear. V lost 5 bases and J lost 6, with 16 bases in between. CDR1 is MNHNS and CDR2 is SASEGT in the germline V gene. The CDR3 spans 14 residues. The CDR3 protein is CASSLSPDGDGYTF. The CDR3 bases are TGTGCCAGCAGTTTAAGTCCGGACGGGGATGGCTACACCTTC.

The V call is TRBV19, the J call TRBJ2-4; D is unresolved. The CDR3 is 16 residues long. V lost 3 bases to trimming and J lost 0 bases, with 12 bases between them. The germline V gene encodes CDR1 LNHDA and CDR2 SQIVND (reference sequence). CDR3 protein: CASSIYGHLAKNIQYF. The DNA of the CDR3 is TGTGCCAGTAGTATTTATGGGCATCTAGCCAAAAACATTCAGTACTTC.

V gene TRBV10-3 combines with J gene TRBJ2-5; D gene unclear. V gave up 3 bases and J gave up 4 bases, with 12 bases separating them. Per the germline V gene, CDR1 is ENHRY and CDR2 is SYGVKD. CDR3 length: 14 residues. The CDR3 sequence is CAISEGAESETQYF. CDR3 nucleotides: TGTGCCATCAGTGAAGGTGCGGAGTCAGAGACCCAGTACTTC.